This TCR beta chain stems from a study of response to subunit inactivated influenza vaccine. General study findings and limits: Authors suggested seasonal influenza vaccinations each recruit few new T cells.

Worth noting for this clonotype: Its specificity is not known.

TCRdb analysed the RT-PCR reads with MiXCR anew, one entry per CDR3 protein. The sample yields about 800,000 distinct CDR3 sequences, 20% to 25% seen once. Trimming took 4 bases from V and 1 from J; bases not matched to a gene: 7. CDR1 is SQVTM, CDR2 ANQGSEA, per germline. This CDR3 contains 15 residues. Material: PBMCs from blood, obtained more than 4 days after vaccination. The receptor comes from a man in his fifties or sixties who received an inactivated influenza vaccine. The chain links TRBV29-1 to TRBJ2-1; 7 positions agree with TRBD1. The CDR3 loop is CSVAGTASSYNEQFF. Written as DNA, the CDR3 is TGCAGCGTTGCAGGGACAGCATCTTCCTACAATGAGCAGTTCTTC.